The text below deals with one TCR beta chain. The antigen remains undetermined. This sample was included in a study of early T cells in non-severe SARS-CoV-2 infection. Study-wide points: Anti-spike CD8 responses were favored in VDJdb matching, and private and CD4 specificities were missed.

CDR1 is SEHNR, CDR2 FQNEAQ, per germline (reference sequence). V was clipped by 6 bases and J by 3 bases; unmatched bases: 11. The CDR3 consists of 15 residues. Unique molecular identifiers (one per individual cDNA molecule) were attached. TCRdb itself ran the 5' RACE reads through MiXCR, one entry per CDR3 protein. This table has tens of thousands of distinct CDR3 sequences, approximately 12% appearing once. This clonotype originated in an adult who was a healthcare worker with PCR-confirmed SARS-CoV-2 infection or an uninfected control (not recorded which). The chain couples TRBV7-9 to TRBJ2-7, with 7 bases aligning to TRBD2. Material for sequencing was whole blood. CDR3 in DNA: TGTGCCAGCAGGGCTTCAGCGGGGTCTTTCTACGAGCAGTACTTC. Its translation is CASRASAGSFYEQYF.